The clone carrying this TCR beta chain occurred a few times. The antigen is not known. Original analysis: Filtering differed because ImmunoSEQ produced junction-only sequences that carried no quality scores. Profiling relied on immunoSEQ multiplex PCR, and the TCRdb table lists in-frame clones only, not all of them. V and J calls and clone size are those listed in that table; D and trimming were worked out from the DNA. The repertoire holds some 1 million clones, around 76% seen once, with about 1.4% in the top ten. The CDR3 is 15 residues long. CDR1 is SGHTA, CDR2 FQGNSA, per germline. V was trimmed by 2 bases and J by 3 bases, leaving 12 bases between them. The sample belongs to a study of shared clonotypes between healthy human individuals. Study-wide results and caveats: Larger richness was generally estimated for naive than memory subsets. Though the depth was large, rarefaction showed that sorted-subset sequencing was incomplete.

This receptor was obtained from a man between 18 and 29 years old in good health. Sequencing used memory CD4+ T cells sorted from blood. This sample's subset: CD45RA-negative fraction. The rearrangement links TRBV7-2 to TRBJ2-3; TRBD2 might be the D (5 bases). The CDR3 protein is CASSLSPGMTDTQYF. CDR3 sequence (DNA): TGTGCCAGCAGCTTATCCCCCGGGATGACAGATACGCAGTATTTT.